The rows below give T cell receptor beta chains drawn from one sample of a study of blood T cell repertoires in COVID-19. Some clones are missing from TCRdb's copy, which holds only in-frame ones; the method was immunoSEQ multiplex PCR. Of about 270,000 clones listed, about nine tenths are singletons. The sample taken for sequencing was PBMCs or T cells enriched from blood (not recorded which). The origin of the receptors is a young woman who had recovered from COVID-19. Each CDR3 is given with its conserved first and last residue. Each record gives: CDR3 protein, CDR3 DNA, clone size, V gene, D gene, J gene. A D gene is named only where the DNA matches it firmly. A clone size is listed for some rows: how often the clone was seen (once, few, many), or a class if it is expanded.

CDR3: CASSPPSGTSSYEQYF
DNA: TGTGCCAGCAGTCCCCCGTCCGGGACTTCCTCCTACGAGCAGTACTTC
size: NA
V: TRBV28
D: NA
J: TRBJ2-7

CDR3: CASSAGTNTGELFF
DNA: TGTGCCAGCAGCGCGGGCACGAACACCGGGGAGCTGTTTTTT
size: NA
V: TRBV7-2
D: NA
J: TRBJ2-2

CDR3: CASTVRASGRTYNEQFF
DNA: TGTGCCAGCACCGTTAGGGCTAGCGGGAGAACCTACAATGAGCAGTTCTTC
size: NA
V: TRBV21-1
D: NA
J: TRBJ2-1

CDR3: CASSQSPGYTQYF
DNA: TGCGCCAGCAGCCAATCTCCCGGGTATACGCAGTATTTT
size: NA
V: TRBV4-1
D: NA
J: TRBJ2-3

CDR3: CASSRDSMTSAPYEQYF
DNA: TGTGCCAGCTCACGCGATTCGATGACATCGGCCCCTTACGAGCAGTACTTC
size: NA
V: TRBV18
D: NA
J: TRBJ2-7

CDR3: CASSSRTDTDTQYF
DNA: TGTGCCAGCAGCTCCCGGACAGACACAGATACGCAGTATTTT
size: NA
V: TRBV11-2
D: NA
J: TRBJ2-3

CDR3: CASSFSSYEQYF
DNA: TGTGCCAGCAGTTTCTCGTCCTACGAGCAGTACTTC
size: once
V: TRBV28
D: NA
J: TRBJ2-7

CDR3: CASRPTVTVREAFF
DNA: TGTGCCAGTAGGCCGACAGTAACTGTTAGGGAAGCTTTCTTT
size: many
V: TRBV19
D: NA
J: TRBJ1-1

CDR3: CASSVTGSSYEQYF
DNA: TGTGCCAGTAGTGTTACAGGTAGCTCCTACGAGCAGTACTTC
size: NA
V: TRBV19
D: NA
J: TRBJ2-7

CDR3: CASSSLGGGQGTYSNQPQHF
DNA: TGCGCCAGCAGCTCACTGGGGGGCGGACAGGGGACGTATAGCAATCAGCCCCAGCATTTT
size: NA
V: TRBV5-1
D: TRBD1
J: TRBJ1-5

CDR3: CSADSGSPAEQYF
DNA: TGCAGCGCCGATAGCGGGAGCCCCGCCGAGCAGTACTTC
size: NA
V: TRBV29-1
D: TRBD2
J: TRBJ2-7

CDR3: CAIRQGQDSPLHF
DNA: TGTGCCATCAGACAGGGACAAGATTCACCCCTCCACTTT
size: NA
V: TRBV10-3
D: NA
J: TRBJ1-6

CDR3: CASSLAGGARITYGYTF
DNA: TGTGCCAGCAGTCTGGCGGGGGGCGCACGAATAACTTATGGCTACACCTTC
size: NA
V: TRBV7-9
D: NA
J: TRBJ1-2

CDR3: CASSWGQGEGNEQFF
DNA: TGTGCCAGCAGCTGGGGACAGGGTGAGGGGAATGAGCAGTTCTTC
size: few
V: TRBV7-9
D: TRBD1
J: TRBJ2-1

CDR3: CASSLKIRDSYNSPLHF
DNA: TGTGCCAGCAGTTTAAAAATCAGGGACAGTTATAATTCACCCCTCCACTTT
size: NA
V: TRBV27
D: TRBD1
J: TRBJ1-6

CDR3: CASSLGARDQPQHF
DNA: TGTGCCAGCAGCTTGGGGGCCAGGGATCAGCCCCAGCATTTT
size: NA
V: TRBV5-6
D: NA
J: TRBJ1-5

CDR3: CASTRGAVTDTQYF
DNA: TGTGCCAGCACCCGGGGAGCGGTCACAGATACGCAGTATTTT
size: once
V: TRBV28
D: NA
J: TRBJ2-3

CDR3: CASSLRGQGQLFF
DNA: TGTGCCAGCAGCTTGAGGGGACAGGGACAGCTGTTTTTT
size: NA
V: TRBV5-4
D: TRBD1
J: TRBJ2-2

CDR3: CASSGGQGAGETQYF
DNA: TGTGCCAGTAGTGGGGGACAGGGGGCGGGTGAGACCCAGTACTTC
size: NA
V: TRBV19
D: TRBD1
J: TRBJ2-5

CDR3: CASSISRANYGYTF
DNA: TGTGCCAGTAGTATTTCGCGAGCTAACTATGGCTACACCTTC
size: NA
V: TRBV19
D: NA
J: TRBJ1-2

CDR3: CAIGGRGSDTQYF
DNA: TGTGCCATCGGCGGCAGGGGATCAGATACGCAGTATTTT
size: once
V: TRBV10-3
D: NA
J: TRBJ2-3

CDR3: CASSLWGTQETQYF
DNA: TGTGCCAGCAGTTTATGGGGGACTCAAGAGACCCAGTACTTC
size: NA
V: TRBV27
D: NA
J: TRBJ2-5

CDR3: CASRRYLNTEAFF
DNA: TGTGCCAGCAGACGGTATCTGAACACTGAAGCTTTCTTT
size: NA
V: TRBV6-5
D: NA
J: TRBJ1-1

CDR3: CASSPGLAGRPYEQFF
DNA: TGCGCCAGCAGCCCGGGACTAGCGGGGAGGCCGTATGAGCAGTTCTTC
size: NA
V: TRBV10-2
D: TRBD2
J: TRBJ2-1

CDR3: CASSRTSGRHNEQFF
DNA: TGTGCCAGCAGCCGGACTAGCGGGAGGCACAATGAGCAGTTCTTC
size: NA
V: TRBV3-1/TRBV3-2
D: TRBD2
J: TRBJ2-1

CDR3: CASSIAGAYTEAFF
DNA: TGTGCCAGTAGTATTGCAGGGGCGTACACTGAAGCTTTCTTT
size: once
V: TRBV19
D: NA
J: TRBJ1-1

CDR3: CASSYDAAPENSPLHF
DNA: TGTGCCAGCAGTTATGACGCTGCCCCGGAGAATTCACCCCTCCACTTT
size: NA
V: TRBV6-5
D: NA
J: TRBJ1-6

CDR3: CSVEQVRSDTQYF
DNA: TGCAGCGTTGAGCAAGTTCGGTCAGATACGCAGTATTTT
size: NA
V: TRBV29-1
D: NA
J: TRBJ2-3

CDR3: CASGQGDYEQYF
DNA: TGTGCCAGCGGGCAGGGGGACTACGAGCAGTACTTC
size: NA
V: TRBV13
D: TRBD1
J: TRBJ2-7

CDR3: CASTNTGGAQNIQYF
DNA: TGTGCCAGCACCAATACCGGGGGGGCGCAAAACATTCAGTACTTC
size: NA
V: TRBV25-1
D: TRBD2
J: TRBJ2-4

CDR3: CASSLAGTVQETQYF
DNA: TGTGCCAGCAGCTTAGCGGGGACAGTACAAGAGACCCAGTACTTC
size: NA
V: TRBV7-8
D: TRBD1
J: TRBJ2-5

CDR3: CASSVDPGTSGREINTQYF
DNA: TGCGCCAGCAGTGTGGACCCCGGGACTAGCGGGAGGGAAATCAATACGCAGTATTTT
size: NA
V: TRBV10-1
D: TRBD2
J: TRBJ2-3

CDR3: CASSLRGRQPQHF
DNA: TGTGCCAGCAGTTTACGAGGCCGCCAGCCCCAGCATTTT
size: NA
V: TRBV27
D: NA
J: TRBJ1-5

CDR3: CASSRTLLAGSSDTQYF
DNA: TGTGCCAGCAGCCGAACCCTTCTAGCGGGATCGTCAGATACGCAGTATTTT
size: NA
V: TRBV14
D: TRBD2
J: TRBJ2-3

CDR3: CASRAGGQTGELFF
DNA: TGCGCCAGCCGAGCGGGGGGGCAGACCGGGGAGCTGTTTTTT
size: NA
V: TRBV4-3
D: TRBD2
J: TRBJ2-2

CDR3: CASSSPVGQGYTF
DNA: TGTGCCAGCAGTTCCCCCGTTGGGCAGGGCTACACCTTC
size: once
V: TRBV27
D: NA
J: TRBJ1-2

CDR3: CASSLERERSPLHF
DNA: TGTGCCAGCAGCTTAGAAAGGGAGCGATCACCCCTCCACTTT
size: NA
V: TRBV7-9
D: NA
J: TRBJ1-6

CDR3: CASSLIGTSGRRFF
DNA: TGTGCCAGCAGCTTAATAGGGACTAGCGGGAGAAGGTTCTTC
size: NA
V: TRBV7-3
D: TRBD2
J: TRBJ2-1

CDR3: CASSLASGWTEAFF
DNA: TGCGCCAGCAGCTTGGCCTCAGGGTGGACTGAAGCTTTCTTT
size: NA
V: TRBV5-1
D: NA
J: TRBJ1-1

CDR3: CASSQGAAQQYF
DNA: TGTGCCAGCAGCCAAGGGGCCGCCCAGCAGTACTTC
size: NA
V: TRBV3-1/TRBV3-2
D: NA
J: TRBJ2-7

CDR3: CASSSNRNTEAFF
DNA: TGCGCCAGCAGTTCGAACAGAAACACTGAAGCTTTCTTT
size: NA
V: TRBV10-1
D: NA
J: TRBJ1-1

CDR3: CSVEKGAGVNHEQYF
DNA: TGCAGCGTTGAAAAAGGGGCGGGAGTGAACCACGAGCAGTACTTC
size: NA
V: TRBV29-1
D: TRBD2
J: TRBJ2-7

CDR3: CASSELAGVGEQFF
DNA: TGTGCCAGCAGTGAACTAGCGGGAGTGGGTGAGCAGTTCTTC
size: NA
V: TRBV6-4
D: TRBD2
J: TRBJ2-1

CDR3: CASRSGQGDEGSQPQHF
DNA: TGTGCCAGCAGATCTGGACAGGGGGATGAGGGTAGTCAGCCCCAGCATTTT
size: NA
V: TRBV27
D: TRBD1
J: TRBJ1-5

CDR3: CASSLYREGTYEQYF
DNA: TGTGCCAGCAGTTTATACCGGGAGGGGACCTACGAGCAGTACTTC
size: NA
V: TRBV28
D: TRBD2
J: TRBJ2-7

CDR3: CASSFDRTNYGYTF
DNA: TGTGCCAGCAGCTTCGACAGGACTAACTATGGCTACACCTTC
size: NA
V: TRBV11-3
D: NA
J: TRBJ1-2

CDR3: CASSPTTPGTGTYEQYF
DNA: TGTGCCAGCAGCCCAACAACCCCCGGGACAGGGACCTACGAGCAGTACTTC
size: NA
V: TRBV7-3
D: TRBD1
J: TRBJ2-7

CDR3: CASNGLAGVITTQYF
DNA: TGTGCCAGCAATGGGCTAGCGGGAGTAATTACTACGCAGTATTTT
size: once
V: TRBV28
D: TRBD2
J: TRBJ2-3